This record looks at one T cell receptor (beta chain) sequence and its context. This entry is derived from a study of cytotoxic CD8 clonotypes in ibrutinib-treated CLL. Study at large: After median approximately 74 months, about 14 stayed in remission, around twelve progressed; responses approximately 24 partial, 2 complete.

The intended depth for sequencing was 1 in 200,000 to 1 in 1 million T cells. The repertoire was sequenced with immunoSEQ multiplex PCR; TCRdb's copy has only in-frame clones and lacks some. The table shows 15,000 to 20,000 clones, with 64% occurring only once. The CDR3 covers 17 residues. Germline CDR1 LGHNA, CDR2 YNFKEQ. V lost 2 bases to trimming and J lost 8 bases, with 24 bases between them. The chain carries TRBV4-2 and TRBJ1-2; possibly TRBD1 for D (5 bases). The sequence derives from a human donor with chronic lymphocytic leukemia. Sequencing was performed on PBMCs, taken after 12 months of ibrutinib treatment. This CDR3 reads CASSQLSRGPQGQGYTF. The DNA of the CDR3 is TGTGCCAGCAGCCAACTGTCCCGGGGCCCCCAAGGTCAGGGCTACACCTTC.